Following are 9 T cell receptor beta chains from one sample sequenced in a study of blood T cell repertoires in COVID-19. Using immunoSEQ multiplex PCR, the repertoire was profiled, and TCRdb retains in-frame clones only, with some absent. This sample carries around 340,000 clones, 85% to 90% of them seen once, and the ten largest clones take around 0.92%. Sequencing was carried out using PBMCs or T cells enriched from blood (not recorded which). The receptors stem from a woman aged 25 to 45 who had been exposed to COVID-19.

In its sample, this clone was seen a few times. The J gene is TRBJ2-7, the V gene TRBV2; D possibly corresponds to TRBD1 (5 bases). Germline CDR1 reads SNHLY; CDR2 reads FYNNEI. V dropped 6 bases and J dropped 0 bases, with 12 bases sitting between them. This CDR3 region has 14 residues. The CDR3 DNA sequence: TGTGCCAGCAGGACAGACAGACTCTCCTACGAGCAGTACTTC. It codes for CASRTDRLSYEQYF. Combining the CDR3 with reference TRBV2 and TRBJ2-7 gives the whole variable domain EPEVTQTPSHQVTQMGQEVILRCVPISNHLYFYWYRQILGQKVEFLVSFYNNEISEKSEIFDDQFSVERPDGSNFTLKIRSTKLEDSAMYFCASRTDRLSYEQYFGPGTRLTVT.

The chain links TRBV28 to TRBJ2-7; TRBD1 matches 8 bases. The ends lost 5 bases at V and 3 bases at J; junction bases unmatched: 6. This CDR3 region has 14 residues. Germline lookup yields CDR1 MDHEN and CDR2 SYDVKM. The CDR3 is CASSPTGVIYEQYF. The CDR3 DNA sequence: TGTGCCAGCAGTCCGACAGGGGTCATCTACGAGCAGTACTTC.

The V gene is TRBV12-5, the J gene TRBJ1-6; 8 bases line up with TRBD1. The CDR3 is made up of 13 amino acids. Germline CDR1 LGHNT, CDR2 FRNRAP. The CDR3 is CAGSQGADSPLHF. CDR3 sequence (DNA): TGTGCCGGATCTCAGGGGGCTGATTCACCCCTCCACTTT.

This chain uses TRBV28 with TRBJ1-1; 10 positions agree with TRBD1. V lost 5 bases, J lost 5 bases, and 8 bases stayed unmatched. The CDR3 has 15 residues. CDR1 and CDR2 (germline): MDHEN, SYDVKM. The CDR3 region has the DNA TGTGCCAGCAGTGAGCGGGACAGGGGTTTTACTGAAGCTTTCTTT. This codes for CASSERDRGFTEAFF.

V usage is TRBV30 and J usage is TRBJ1-5, with 10 bases that match TRBD1. The CDR3 is made up of 13 amino acids. V dropped 5 bases and J dropped 5; count of bases not matched to a gene: 3. Germline V gene lookup returns CDR1 GTSNPN and CDR2 SVGIG (reference sequence). The CDR3 is CAWGTGDDQPQHF. CDR3 sequence (DNA): TGTGCCTGGGGGACAGGGGATGATCAGCCCCAGCATTTT.

V and J are TRBV11-3 and TRBJ2-1; 7 nucleotides match TRBD2. After removal of 5 bases from V and 0 bases from J, the junction contained 7 bases not matched to a gene. The V gene's germline CDR1 is SGHNT and CDR2 YENEEA. The CDR3 length is 16 residues. The CDR3 is CASSLTSLSSYNEQFF. DNA of the CDR3: TGTGCCAGCAGCCTGACTAGCCTAAGCTCCTACAATGAGCAGTTCTTC.

This chain links TRBV11-1 with TRBJ2-2; D possibly corresponds to TRBD2 (6 bases). This CDR3 contains 16 residues. The V and J ends lost 3 bases and 6 bases respectively, with 17 bases between them. Germline values: CDR1 SGHAT, CDR2 FQDESV (reference sequence). CDR3 DNA sequence: TGTGCCAGCAGCTTCTTACCCCCTAGCGAACCCGGGGAGCTGTTTTTT. Encoded protein: CASSFLPPSEPGELFF.

In nucleotides, the CDR3 is TGTGCCAGCTCACCACTTTTTGGCAGCGGGAGGGCAAACGAGCAGTACTTC. Amino acids: CASSPLFGSGRANEQYF. The V call is TRBV18, the J call TRBJ2-7, with 10 bases identical to TRBD2. The CDR3 totals 17 residues. J gave up 5 bases and V 1 base, and 11 bases lay outside the gene matches. The V gene's germline CDR1 is KGHSH and CDR2 LQKENI.

V and J are TRBV10-3 and TRBJ1-2, with TRBD1 as a possible D gene (6 bases). V dropped 3 bases and J dropped 0 bases, with 11 bases sitting between them. This CDR3 has 15 amino acids. The germline V gene has CDR1 ENHRY and CDR2 SYGVKD. The CDR3 loop reads CAISESRGTNYGYTF. The DNA for the CDR3 is TGTGCCATCAGTGAAAGCAGGGGCACTAACTATGGCTACACCTTC.